The 32 T cell receptor beta chains below come from one sample, sequenced in a study of blood T cell repertoires in COVID-19. TCRdb keeps only in-frame clones here, not all; method: immunoSEQ multiplex PCR. Altogether over 300,000 clones are present, around 89% being singletons, with the ten largest covering 0.95% to 1%. Specimen: PBMCs or T cells enriched from blood (not recorded which). These receptors all stem from a woman in her twenties or thirties with acute COVID-19.

This chain uses TRBV24-1 with TRBJ2-2; D unresolved. The germline V gene encodes CDR1 KGHDR and CDR2 SFDVKD. The V and J ends lost 9 bases and 0 bases respectively, with 7 bases between them. This CDR3 is built from 13 residues. CDR3 DNA: TGTGCCACCCTTGAGGCGAACACCGGGGAGCTGTTTTTT. This translates into CATLEANTGELFF.

The CDR3 bases are TGTGCCAGCAGTGTGAGGAGGGGCGACTATGGCTACACCTTC. It specifies CASSVRRGDYGYTF. The genes are TRBV6-4 and TRBJ1-2, with D possibly matching TRBD1 (5 bases). Germline V gene data show CDR1 as MRHNA and CDR2 as SNTAGT. The CDR3 covers 14 residues. The V and J ends lost 4 bases and 3 bases respectively, with 12 bases between them.

This clone was picked up a small number of times. This sequence joins TRBV2 and TRBJ1-6; weak D call: TRBD1 (6 bases). This CDR3 contains 15 residues. Germline CDR1 reads SNHLY; CDR2 reads FYNNEI. V shed 6 bases and J shed 10 bases, with 19 bases lying between them. In DNA, the CDR3 is TGTGCCAGCAGGGGGGCCTTCCTTACGGGATCACCCCTCCACTTT. It specifies CASRGAFLTGSPLHF. Drawing the rest from reference TRBV2 and TRBJ1-6, the complete variable domain is EPEVTQTPSHQVTQMGQEVILRCVPISNHLYFYWYRQILGQKVEFLVSFYNNEISEKSEIFDDQFSVERPDGSNFTLKIRSTKLEDSAMYFCASRGAFLTGSPLHFGNGTRLTVT.

The CDR3 sequence: CASRANTEAFF. CDR3 nucleotides: TGCGCCAGCAGGGCGAACACTGAAGCTTTCTTT. The chain recombines TRBV10-2 with TRBJ1-1; D not resolved. Looked up from germline, CDR1 is WSHSY and CDR2 is SAAADI. The CDR3 extends over 11 amino acids. V was cut by 6 bases and J by 1 base, with 3 bases left in between.

The chain carries TRBV19 and TRBJ1-4; no clear D gene. CDR3 length: 16 amino acids. The ends were cut back, 5 bases at V and 5 bases at J, with 18 bases in the middle. Germline CDR1 and CDR2: LNHDA and SQIVND (reference sequence). Here the CDR3 reads CASSPTSGRKNEKLFF. The DNA of the CDR3 is TGTGCCAGTAGTCCCACCTCCGGGAGGAAAAATGAAAAACTGTTTTTT.

Worth noting for this clone: Other nucleotide sequences from this sample produce the same CDR3. The V gene is TRBV9, the J gene TRBJ1-5, with 9 bases fitting TRBD1. In germline, CDR1 is SGDLS, CDR2 YYNGEE. The V gene end was trimmed by 2 bases and the J gene end by 4 bases; junction bases not matched to a gene: 1. The CDR3 extends over 14 amino acids. Here the CDR3 reads CASSVGTGNQPQHF. CDR3 sequence (DNA): TGTGCCAGCAGCGTCGGGACAGGGAATCAGCCCCAGCATTTT. Full variable domain (missing parts from reference TRBV9 and TRBJ1-5): DSGVTQTPKHLITATGQRVTLRCSPRSGDLSVYWYQQSLDQGLQFLIQYYNGEERAKGNILERFSAQQFPDLHSELNLSSLELGDSALYFCASSVGTGNQPQHFGDGTRLSIL.

The chain combines TRBV5-5 with TRBJ2-6; 7 positions match TRBD2. Germline CDR1 reads SGHKS; CDR2 reads YYEKEE (reference sequence). V lost 4 bases, J lost 2 bases, and 6 bases stayed unmatched. CDR3 length: 16 amino acids. CDR3 protein: CASSGEGPPGANVLTF. CDR3 DNA sequence: TGTGCCAGCAGCGGGGAGGGGCCCCCTGGGGCCAACGTCCTGACTTTC.

The chain has TRBV5-1 and TRBJ1-4, with D perhaps TRBD1 (5 bases). V was pared by 4 bases and J by 0 bases, with 7 bases between. The germline V gene encodes CDR1 SGHRS and CDR2 YFSETQ. The CDR3 spans 14 residues. CDR3 nucleotide sequence: TGCGCCAGCAGCGGGGGGGCAACTAATGAAAAACTGTTTTTT. Translation gives CASSGGATNEKLFF.

The chain recombines TRBV6-5 with TRBJ1-2; D is undetermined. Germline CDR1 and CDR2: MNHEY and SVGAGI. V was pared by 3 bases and J by 0 bases, with 11 bases between. This CDR3 has 15 residues. The CDR3 bases are TGTGCCAGCAGTTATTCCCCAGTCTCTAACTATGGCTACACCTTC. Its protein product is CASSYSPVSNYGYTF.

V usage is TRBV19 and J usage is TRBJ1-5, with D perhaps TRBD1 (5 bases). V lost 3 bases and J lost 11, with 11 bases in between. Germline V gene data show CDR1 as LNHDA and CDR2 as SQIVND (reference sequence). This CDR3 is built from 12 residues. CDR3 in amino acids: CASSMRQGTQHF. Written as DNA, the CDR3 is TGTGCCAGTAGTATGAGGCAGGGAACCCAGCATTTT. Variable domain in full (rest from reference TRBV19 and TRBJ1-5): DGGITQSPKYLFRKEGQNVTLSCEQNLNHDAMYWYRQDPGQGLRLIYYSQIVNDFQKGDIAEGYSVSREKKESFPLTVTSAQKNPTAFYLCASSMRQGTQHFGDGTRLSIL.

The chain has TRBV30 and TRBJ1-4, with D perhaps TRBD1 (6 bases). The CDR3 contains 14 residues. CDR1 is GTSNPN, CDR2 SVGIG, per germline (reference sequence). V was shortened by 2 bases and J by 10 bases, with 17 bases between the two germline ends. CDR3 protein: CAWSRAGGAGKLFF. In DNA form, the CDR3 reads TGTGCCTGGAGTAGGGCGGGGGGCGCGGGAAAACTGTTTTTT.

The chain employs TRBV24-1 and TRBJ1-4; D uncertain. Germline-derived CDR1 and CDR2 are KGHDR and SFDVKD. V dropped 4 bases and J dropped 8 bases, with 19 bases sitting between them. The CDR3 runs to 16 residues. In DNA form, the CDR3 reads TGTGCCACCAGTGAAGGAGTAGGGAGCGGAGGAGAAAAACTGTTTTTT. It codes for CATSEGVGSGGEKLFF.

This sequence joins TRBV18 and TRBJ2-7; D may be TRBD1 (6 bases). This CDR3 is built from 14 residues. Germline CDR1 and CDR2: KGHSH and LQKENI. Trimming stripped 5 bases from V and 0 bases from J, with 11 bases between. The CDR3 nucleotides read TGTGCCAGCTCATATAGGGGGAGCTCCTACGAGCAGTACTTC. It is translated as CASSYRGSSYEQYF.

This chain links TRBV4-2 with TRBJ2-1; TRBD2 agrees at 7 bases. The CDR3 length is 14 residues. The V gene end was trimmed by 4 bases and the J gene end by 3 bases; junction bases not matched to a gene: 3. CDR1 is LGHNA and CDR2 is YNFKEQ in the germline V gene. The CDR3 DNA reads as TGTGCCAGCAGCCGCGGGGGAGACTACAATGAGCAGTTCTTC. Protein product: CASSRGGDYNEQFF.

This chain joins TRBV7-9 and TRBJ2-2, with 10 bases aligning to TRBD2. The germline V gene has CDR1 SEHNR and CDR2 FQNEAQ (reference sequence). CDR3 length: 16 residues. Losses at the gene ends were 3 bases for V and 7 bases for J; bases not matched to a gene: 8. The CDR3 is CASSFPSGGADGELFF. The CDR3 DNA follows: TGTGCCAGCAGCTTCCCTAGCGGGGGTGCTGACGGGGAGCTGTTTTTT.

This clone was found a few times. This chain connects TRBV6-4 to TRBJ2-2; no clear D gene. This CDR3 contains 15 residues. V lost 0 bases to trimming and J lost 1 base, with 6 bases between them. Germline lookup yields CDR1 MRHNA and CDR2 SNTAGT. The CDR3 DNA is TGTGCCAGCAGTGACTCGATACTGAACACCGGGGAGCTGTTTTTT. Protein sequence: CASSDSILNTGELFF.

The chain carries TRBV30 and TRBJ2-1, with 9 bases that match TRBD1. The CDR3 extends over 15 amino acids. The ends lost 5 bases at V and 4 bases at J; junction bases unmatched: 9. CDR1 is GTSNPN, CDR2 SVGIG, per germline (reference sequence). The CDR3 here is CAWDRRDRVYNEQFF. CDR3 bases: TGTGCCTGGGATCGCCGGGACAGGGTTTACAATGAGCAGTTCTTC.

The V call is TRBV5-1, the J call TRBJ1-5; 9 bases align to TRBD1. There are 15 residues in the CDR3. CDR1 SGHRS and CDR2 YFSETQ come from the germline V gene. After removal of 0 bases from V and 8 bases from J, the junction contained 6 bases not matched to a gene. The CDR3 sequence: CASSLGQGDREPQHF. DNA of the CDR3: TGCGCCAGCAGCTTGGGACAGGGGGATAGGGAGCCCCAGCATTTT.

The chain recombines TRBV9 with TRBJ1-1; D is possibly TRBD1 (5 bases). The V end lost 2 bases, the J end lost 4 bases, and 15 bases lay between the germline ends. This CDR3 has 15 residues. The germline CDR1 and CDR2 sequences are SGDLS and YYNGEE. The CDR3 DNA is TGTGCCAGCAGCGTGGTCGCCGGGGGGGGCACTGAAGCTTTCTTT. Its translation is CASSVVAGGGTEAFF.

The chain employs TRBV25-1 and TRBJ2-7, with 9 nucleotides matching TRBD1. Germline V gene data show CDR1 as MGHDK and CDR2 as SYGVNS. Trimming at V came to 2 bases and at J to 4 bases, leaving 9 bases not matched to a gene. The CDR3 has 16 amino acids. Here the CDR3 reads CASSERRDRGKYEQYF. DNA of the CDR3: TGTGCCAGCAGTGAACGCCGAGACAGGGGGAAGTACGAGCAGTACTTC.

This clone was counted a few times. The V gene is TRBV27, the J gene TRBJ1-6; a weak D match, TRBD1 (6 bases). The CDR3 has 15 residues. Trimming shortened V by 11 bases and J by 4 bases, and 18 bases separated the two germline ends. Germline loops: CDR1 MNHEY, CDR2 SMNVEV (reference sequence). CDR3 in DNA: TGTGCCTCCAGACAGGCTGTTCTTTATAATTCACCCCTCCACTTT. It encodes CASRQAVLYNSPLHF.

This clone has only one observation. This chain links TRBV5-8 with TRBJ1-2; D not resolved. V lost 2 bases to trimming and J lost 8 bases, with 4 bases between them. Germline CDR1 SGHTS, CDR2 YDEGEE. This CDR3 has 10 amino acids. The CDR3 DNA is TGTGCCAGCAGCTTTCAGGGCTACACCTTC. Amino acids: CASSFQGYTF.

The rearrangement joins TRBV2 to TRBJ2-7; TRBD1 aligns across 8 bases. The V and J ends lost 3 bases and 6 bases, in that order; junction bases with no gene match: 7. The CDR3 length is 14 residues. In germline, CDR1 is SNHLY, CDR2 FYNNEI. In DNA form, the CDR3 reads TGTGCCAGCAGTGACCCGGGACAGGTCGGCGAGCAGTACTTC. Amino acids: CASSDPGQVGEQYF. The whole variable domain, remainder taken from reference TRBV2 and TRBJ2-7, is EPEVTQTPSHQVTQMGQEVILRCVPISNHLYFYWYRQILGQKVEFLVSFYNNEISEKSEIFDDQFSVERPDGSNFTLKIRSTKLEDSAMYFCASSDPGQVGEQYFGPGTRLTVT.

This chain uses TRBV5-6 with TRBJ1-2; the match to TRBD1 covers 8 bases. The ends lost 0 bases at V and 4 bases at J; junction bases unmatched: 5. The CDR3 spans 15 residues. Germline CDR1 and CDR2: SGHDT and YYEEEE. CDR3 region: CASSLAGGPGYGYTF. DNA of the CDR3: TGTGCCAGCAGCTTGGCAGGGGGCCCTGGCTATGGCTACACCTTC.

J is TRBJ1-1 and V is TRBV11-2; D is ambiguous. From germline, CDR1 is SGHAT and CDR2 FQNNGV. This CDR3 comprises 16 residues. Trimming left V 1 base short and J 1 base short, with 13 bases between. The CDR3: CASSLGSSGGNTEAFF. CDR3 coding DNA: TGTGCCAGCAGCTTAGGTTCAAGCGGTGGGAACACTGAAGCTTTCTTT.

The chain joins TRBV7-7 to TRBJ2-3; 10 positions agree with TRBD2. Germline V gives CDR1 SSHAT, CDR2 FNYEAQ (reference sequence). This CDR3 has 15 residues. V lost 5 bases and J lost 2; bases outside the gene matches: 4. In DNA form, the CDR3 reads TGTGCCAGCAGCATTAGCGGGGGGACCACAGATACGCAGTATTTT. It translates to CASSISGGTTDTQYF. The full variable domain, with the rest looked up from reference TRBV7-7 and TRBJ2-3, is GAGVSQSPRYKVTKRGQDVTLRCDPISSHATLYWYQQALGQGPEFLTYFNYEAQPDKSGLPSDRFSAERPEGSISTLTIQRTEQRDSAMYRCASSISGGTTDTQYFGPGTRLTVL.

This clone was recorded once. CDR3 sequence: CASSPYAGIGYTF. The CDR3 DNA follows: TGTGCCAGCAGCCCGTACGCAGGGATTGGCTACACCTTC. The V and J genes are TRBV14 and TRBJ1-2; perhaps TRBD1 as D (5 bases). Germline CDR1 is SGHDN and CDR2 is FVKESK. V was pared by 4 bases and J by 7 bases, with 13 bases between. The CDR3 covers 13 residues.

The V gene is TRBV7-2, the J gene TRBJ1-5; a possible D gene is TRBD1 (5 bases). Germline lookup yields CDR1 SGHTA and CDR2 FQGNSA. Trimming stripped 0 bases from V and 5 bases from J, with 8 bases between. CDR3 length: 14 residues. CDR3 bases: TGTGCCAGCAGCTTAGCCAGGGAAGATCAGCCCCAGCATTTT. This encodes CASSLAREDQPQHF. The whole variable domain, filled in from reference TRBV7-2 and TRBJ1-5, reads GAGVSQSPSNKVTEKGKDVELRCDPISGHTALYWYRQSLGQGLEFLIYFQGNSAPDKSGLPSDRFSAERTGGSVSTLTIQRTQQEDSAVYLCASSLAREDQPQHFGDGTRLSIL.

The rearrangement links TRBV20-1 to TRBJ1-2; TRBD1 aligns across 8 bases. Germline CDR1 and CDR2: DFQATT and SNEGSKA (reference sequence). The V and J ends lost 6 bases and 7 bases, in that order; junction bases with no gene match: 4. This CDR3 spans 11 amino acids. The CDR3 region has the DNA TGCAGTGCAAAACAGGGGGGTGGCTACACCTTC. Protein sequence: CSAKQGGGYTF.

Only one count was recorded for this clone. The chain couples TRBV2 to TRBJ1-2; no clear D gene. The CDR3 consists of 13 residues. From germline, CDR1 is SNHLY and CDR2 FYNNEI. Trimming removed 6 bases from V and 3 bases from J, with 11 bases in between. CDR3 protein: CASSERFDYGYTF. The CDR3 DNA is TGTGCCAGCAGCGAGAGGTTCGACTATGGCTACACCTTC.

This clone has a single count. The chain links TRBV18 to TRBJ1-5, with D tentatively TRBD1 (5 bases). The CDR3 sequence is 16 residues long. Trimming took off 3 bases at V and 8 bases at J, with 20 bases between the two ends. Germline V CDR1 and CDR2: KGHSH, LQKENI. The DNA of the CDR3 is TGTGCCAGCTCACCTGCGTTGACAGCCACTGGGGAGCCCCAGCATTTT. Amino acids: CASSPALTATGEPQHF. Full variable domain (remainder filled in from reference TRBV18 and TRBJ1-5): NAGVMQNPRHLVRRRGQEARLRCSPMKGHSHVYWYRQLPEEGLKFMVYLQKENIIDESGMPKERFSAEFPKEGPSILRIQQVVRGDSAAYFCASSPALTATGEPQHFGDGTRLSIL.

The genes are TRBV7-9 and TRBJ1-5, with TRBD1 matching 7 bases. The V segment lost 5 bases and the J segment 2 bases; nucleotides outside the gene matches: 3. CDR1 is SEHNR and CDR2 is FQNEAQ in the germline V gene (reference sequence). CDR3 length equals 14 residues. In DNA form, the CDR3 reads TGTGCCAGCAGCGCCACAGGGGGCAATCAGCCCCAGCATTTT. Translation: CASSATGGNQPQHF.